Following are 32 T cell receptor beta chains from one sample sequenced in a study of T cells in Graves' hyperthyroidism and ophthalmopathy. Researchers amplified the TCR beta CDR3 regions from RNA transcripts. TCR CDR3 regions were first amplified by RT-PCR with HTBI primers. One entry per CDR3 protein, called by TCRdb with MiXCR from the multiplex PCR reads. The table records roughly 660,000 distinct CDR3 sequences, approximately 15% of them present only once. Source material: blood. The source is a man aged 50 to 60 with Graves' hyperthyroidism.

The chain recombines TRBV5-4 with TRBJ1-3, with 8 bases identical to TRBD1. The germline V gene has CDR1 SGHNT and CDR2 YYREEE (reference sequence). The CDR3 spans 16 residues. Unmatched junction bases numbered 8, after V lost 2 bases and J lost 4 bases. The CDR3 here is CASSFQAGTGGNTIYF. CDR3 nucleotide sequence: TGTGCCAGCAGCTTCCAGGCCGGGACAGGCGGAAACACCATATATTTT. Full variable domain (remainder filled in from reference TRBV5-4 and TRBJ1-3): ETGVTQSPTHLIKTRGQQVTLRCSSQSGHNTVSWYQQALGQGPQFIFQYYREEENGRGNFPPRFSGLQFPNYSSELNVNALELDDSALYLCASSFQAGTGGNTIYFGEGSWLTVV.

This clonotype has only a few counts. A much bigger clone sits one base away, suggesting this may be a read error. V usage is TRBV5-4 and J usage is TRBJ1-1; maybe TRBD1 (5 bases). The V gene's germline CDR1 is SGHNT and CDR2 YYREEE (reference sequence). V gave up 5 bases and J gave up 1 base, with 9 bases separating them. This CDR3 has 13 amino acids. This CDR3 is CASRSQGNTEAFF. DNA of the CDR3: TGTGCCAGCAGATCTCAGGGGAACACTGAAGCTTTCTTT. The full variable domain, in which reference TRBV5-4 and TRBJ1-1 provide the parts outside the CDR3, is ETGVTQSPTHLIKTRGQQVTLRCSSQSGHNTVSWYQQALGQGPQFIFQYYREEENGRGNFPPRFSGLQFPNYSSELNVNALELDDSALYLCASRSQGNTEAFFGQGTRLTVV.

Concerning this clonotype: This may be a read error, as it is one base from a much larger clone. The chain employs TRBV28 and TRBJ1-6; TRBD1 might be the D (6 bases). The CDR3 is 16 amino acids. V lost 6 bases and J 7 bases, leaving 19 bases between the germline ends. Germline CDR1 reads MDHEN; CDR2 reads SYDVKM. CDR3 protein: CASRPFRGTDNSPLHF. In DNA, the CDR3 is TGTGCCAGCAGGCCCTTTAGGGGGACGGACAATTCACCCCTCCACTTT.

This clonotype was observed a few times. The chain has TRBV11-2 and TRBJ1-2, with D uncertain. The CDR3 has 12 residues. CDR1 and CDR2 from the germline V gene are SGHAT and FQNNGV. Trimming stripped 3 bases from V and 6 bases from J, with 8 bases between. The CDR3 loop reads CASSFEGDGYTF. The CDR3 DNA sequence: TGTGCCAGCAGCTTTGAGGGAGATGGCTACACCTTC. The full variable domain, with the rest looked up from reference TRBV11-2 and TRBJ1-2, is EAGVAQSPRYKIIEKRQSVAFWCNPISGHATLYWYQQILGQGPKLLIQFQNNGVVDDSQLPKDRFSAERLKGVDSTLKIQPAKLEDSAVYLCASSFEGDGYTFGSGTRLTVV.

The chain has TRBV6-1 and TRBJ2-3; D may be TRBD2 (5 bases). The CDR3 runs to 12 residues. Germline V gene sequence: CDR1 MNHNS, CDR2 SASEGT. Trimming took off 8 bases at V and 3 bases at J, with 9 bases between the two ends. CDR3: CASARETDTQYF. DNA for the CDR3: TGTGCCAGCGCGAGGGAGACAGATACGCAGTATTTT.

This clonotype was counted at least ten times. This rearrangement joins TRBV6-1 to TRBJ2-4; D is unresolved. V lost 0 bases to trimming and J lost 2 bases, with 8 bases between them. This CDR3 contains 15 residues. Germline values: CDR1 MNHNS, CDR2 SASEGT. CDR3 residues: CASSEAQWSKNIQYF. CDR3 coding DNA: TGTGCCAGCAGTGAAGCGCAGTGGTCCAAAAACATTCAGTACTTC.

V usage is TRBV11-2 and J usage is TRBJ1-2; 7 nucleotides match TRBD1. The CDR3 consists of 15 residues. V lost 4 bases, J lost 4 bases, and 9 bases stayed unmatched. Germline assignment: CDR1 SGHAT and CDR2 FQNNGV. The CDR3: CASSSTGTELYGYTF. The CDR3 DNA reads TGTGCCAGCAGCTCGACCGGGACAGAACTCTATGGCTACACCTTC.

This sequence joins TRBV29-1 and TRBJ1-1; D remains ambiguous. Germline V lookup: CDR1 SQVTM, CDR2 ANQGSEA. The V end was cut by 3 bases, the J end by 5 bases, with 13 bases between. This CDR3 comprises 13 residues. Here the CDR3 DNA reads TGCAGCGTTGAGAGGGAAGGGTGGACTGAAGCTTTCTTT. It specifies CSVEREGWTEAFF.

In its sample, this clonotype was seen a few times. J is TRBJ2-1 and V is TRBV20-1; 10 bases match TRBD2. After removal of 5 bases from V and 7 bases from J, the junction contained 17 bases not matched to a gene. The CDR3 sequence is 17 residues long. The germline CDR1 and CDR2 sequences are DFQATT and SNEGSKA (reference sequence). CDR3 amino acids: CSAEKGSSGSLGNEQFF. The CDR3 DNA follows: TGCAGTGCTGAAAAGGGATCTAGCGGGAGTTTAGGGAATGAGCAGTTCTTC.

The rearrangement joins TRBV20-1 to TRBJ2-3, with 11 bases that match TRBD2. From germline, CDR1 is DFQATT and CDR2 SNEGSKA (reference sequence). The CDR3 totals 15 residues. V gave up 2 bases and J gave up 5 bases; unmatched junction bases: 6. As DNA, the CDR3 is TGCAGTGCTAGAAGACTAGCGGGATCGCTAGATACGCAGTATTTT. Amino acid sequence: CSARRLAGSLDTQYF.

In this sample, this clonotype turned up many times. The CDR3 loop is CASSSPTGWQETQYF. The CDR3 DNA follows: TGTGCCAGCAGCTCTCCGACAGGGTGGCAAGAGACCCAGTACTTC. This rearrangement joins TRBV7-9 to TRBJ2-5, with 7 bases fitting TRBD1. The CDR3 is made up of 15 amino acids. Unmatched junction bases numbered 7, after V lost 4 bases and J lost 2 bases. CDR1 and CDR2 from the germline V gene are SEHNR and FQNEAQ (reference sequence).

This clonotype was recorded many times. The V gene is TRBV10-3, the J gene TRBJ2-1, with 11 bases aligning to TRBD2. In germline, CDR1 is ENHRY, CDR2 SYGVKD. This CDR3 spans 15 amino acids. Unmatched junction bases numbered 4, after V lost 6 bases and J lost 3 bases. The CDR3 DNA follows: TGTGCCATCAGAGGACTAGCGGGTCGCTACAATGAGCAGTTCTTC. The encoded protein is CAIRGLAGRYNEQFF.

The V call is TRBV5-1, the J call TRBJ1-1; a weak D match, TRBD1 (5 bases). V was trimmed by 6 bases and J by 1 base, leaving 13 bases between them. CDR3 size: 14 residues. The germline V gene encodes CDR1 SGHRS and CDR2 YFSETQ. The chain's CDR3 is CASKQEVRNTEAFF. Written as DNA, the CDR3 is TGCGCCAGCAAACAGGAAGTCAGGAACACTGAAGCTTTCTTT.

This clonotype was seen a few times. The chain links TRBV30 to TRBJ2-3, with D perhaps matching TRBD1 or TRBD2 (6 bases each). Trimming pared 4 bases from V and 0 bases from J, leaving 14 bases between. CDR3 size: 15 residues. Per the germline V gene, CDR1 is GTSNPN and CDR2 is SVGIG (reference sequence). CDR3 amino acids: CAWNTGTSSTDTQYF. CDR3 sequence (DNA): TGTGCCTGGAATACAGGGACTTCTAGCACAGATACGCAGTATTTT.

A few counts support this clonotype. The rearrangement links TRBV9 to TRBJ2-2; 9 bases are a match to TRBD2. With 4 bases clipped from V and 1 base from J, the junction kept 11 bases outside the gene matches. The CDR3 contains 18 residues. The germline CDR1 and CDR2 sequences are SGDLS and YYNGEE. CDR3 DNA sequence: TGTGCCAGCAGCCCCCGAATTAGCGGGAGCTGGAACACCGGGGAGCTGTTTTTT. This translates into CASSPRISGSWNTGELFF. The whole variable domain, remainder taken from reference TRBV9 and TRBJ2-2, is DSGVTQTPKHLITATGQRVTLRCSPRSGDLSVYWYQQSLDQGLQFLIQYYNGEERAKGNILERFSAQQFPDLHSELNLSSLELGDSALYFCASSPRISGSWNTGELFFGEGSRLTVL.

The chain couples TRBV24-1 to TRBJ2-1; 12 bases are shared with TRBD2. CDR1 KGHDR and CDR2 SFDVKD come from the germline V gene. V shed 1 base, J shed 9 bases, and the junction held 6 bases outside the gene matches. The CDR3 contains 16 residues. The CDR3 loop is CATSDFLAGGPGEQFF. The CDR3 DNA follows: TGTGCCACCAGTGATTTTCTAGCGGGAGGGCCGGGTGAGCAGTTCTTC.

This clonotype occurred many times. The chain links TRBV11-2 to TRBJ2-4; 8 bases agree with TRBD1. This CDR3 has 15 residues. Germline loops: CDR1 SGHAT, CDR2 FQNNGV. The junction had 11 bases not matched to a gene; V was cut back by 8 bases and J by 5 bases. CDR3 protein: CASGWTGFEENIQYF. The CDR3 DNA reads as TGTGCCAGCGGGTGGACAGGGTTTGAGGAAAACATTCAGTACTTC.

The chain couples TRBV13 to TRBJ2-1, with D tentatively TRBD2 (6 bases). Trimming left V 6 bases short and J 5 bases short, with 14 bases between. In germline, CDR1 is PRHDT, CDR2 FYEKMQ (reference sequence). The CDR3 is 14 amino acids. CDR3 in amino acids: CASRPRLDHNEQFF. The CDR3 nucleotides read TGTGCCAGCAGACCCCGACTAGACCACAATGAGCAGTTCTTC. Combining the CDR3 with reference TRBV13 and TRBJ2-1 gives the whole variable domain AAGVIQSPRHLIKEKRETATLKCYPIPRHDTVYWYQQGPGQDPQFLISFYEKMQSDKGSIPDRFSAQQFSDYHSELNMSSLELGDSALYFCASRPRLDHNEQFFGPGTRLTVL.

The chain has TRBV4-1 and TRBJ1-5; 12 bases map to TRBD1. The CDR3 totals 16 residues. Per the germline V gene, CDR1 is MGHRA and CDR2 is YSYEKL. Trimming at V came to 1 base and at J to 7 bases, leaving 5 bases not matched to a gene. The CDR3 here is CASSQVGTGGSQPQHF. CDR3 coding DNA: TGCGCCAGCAGCCAAGTGGGGACAGGGGGCTCCCAGCCCCAGCATTTT.

In this sample, this clonotype turned up many times. The chain combines TRBV6-5 with TRBJ1-2; D possibly corresponds to TRBD1 (5 bases). Trimming pared 2 bases from V and 3 bases from J, leaving 10 bases between. Germline V gives CDR1 MNHEY, CDR2 SVGAGI. The CDR3 extends over 14 amino acids. CDR3 nucleotide sequence: TGTGCCAGCAGTTACACAGAGGGGTACTATGGCTACACCTTC. Protein product: CASSYTEGYYGYTF.

CDR3 in DNA: TGTGCCCGCGGTGGGGAGACCCAGTACTTC. Translated, it gives CARGGETQYF. The chain employs TRBV6-2 or TRBV6-3 and TRBJ2-5; D uncertain. Trimming cost V 11 bases and J 5 bases, with 9 bases left between them. The CDR3 has 10 amino acids. CDR1 and CDR2 (germline): MNHEY, SVGEGT.

This clonotype was counted many times. V is TRBV2 and J is TRBJ2-5; no definite D call. Trimming took 4 bases from V and 7 from J, leaving 13 bases between them. The CDR3 has 13 residues. Looked up from germline, CDR1 is SNHLY and CDR2 is FYNNEI. CDR3 sequence reads: CASSGVGKATQYF. In DNA, the CDR3 is TGTGCCAGCAGTGGGGTAGGGAAGGCGACCCAGTACTTC.

The V call is TRBV20-1, the J call TRBJ2-3; D may match TRBD1 or TRBD2 (5 bases each). The CDR3 sequence is 14 residues long. Germline CDR1 is DFQATT and CDR2 is SNEGSKA (reference sequence). Trimming cost V 3 bases and J 3 bases, with 13 bases left between them. CDR3 sequence (DNA): TGCAGTGCTAGTGGGGCTAGCTTTACAGATACGCAGTATTTT. Translated, it gives CSASGASFTDTQYF.

The chain is built from TRBV6-1 and TRBJ2-7; the match to TRBD2 covers 13 bases. The germline V gene has CDR1 MNHNS and CDR2 SASEGT. The junction had 5 bases not matched to a gene; V was cut back by 2 bases and J by 7 bases. This CDR3 spans 15 amino acids. The CDR3 sequence is CASSETTSGRKEQYF. The CDR3 DNA follows: TGTGCCAGCAGTGAAACGACTAGCGGGAGGAAAGAGCAGTACTTC.

V is TRBV4-1 and J is TRBJ1-3; D ambiguous. Per germline, CDR1 MGHRA and CDR2 YSYEKL. V dropped 1 base and J dropped 0 bases, with 7 bases sitting between them. This CDR3 is 15 amino acids long. CDR3 sequence reads: CASSQAAVSGNTIYF. CDR3 nucleotides: TGCGCCAGCAGCCAAGCGGCAGTCTCTGGAAACACCATATATTTT.

This rearrangement joins TRBV20-1 to TRBJ2-3; D is unclear. The V end lost 0 bases, the J end lost 3 bases, and 7 bases lay between the germline ends. From germline, CDR1 is DFQATT and CDR2 SNEGSKA (reference sequence). CDR3 length: 13 amino acids. The CDR3 here is CSAREVETDTQYF. The CDR3 region has the DNA TGCAGTGCTAGAGAGGTGGAGACAGATACGCAGTATTTT.

The J gene is TRBJ2-7, the V gene TRBV20-1; D assignment may be TRBD1 or TRBD2 (5 bases each). CDR3 length: 13 amino acids. Trimming stripped 0 bases from V and 3 bases from J, with 9 bases between. CDR1 DFQATT and CDR2 SNEGSKA come from the germline V gene (reference sequence). Here the CDR3 reads CSARDRGIYEQYF. CDR3 DNA sequence: TGCAGTGCTAGAGATCGGGGCATCTACGAGCAGTACTTC.

Many counts were recorded for this clonotype. V usage is TRBV20-1 and J usage is TRBJ2-3; 7 positions agree with TRBD1. The CDR3 totals 13 residues. CDR1 is DFQATT and CDR2 is SNEGSKA in the germline V gene (reference sequence). V shed 5 bases, J shed 2 bases, and the junction held 4 bases outside the gene matches. CDR3: CSAGGQNTDTQYF. The CDR3 DNA reads TGCAGTGCTGGGGGACAGAACACAGATACGCAGTATTTT.

The J gene is TRBJ2-1, the V gene TRBV6-2 or TRBV6-3, with TRBD2 identical over 8 bases. The V gene end was trimmed by 7 bases and the J gene end by 7 bases; junction bases not matched to a gene: 0. The germline V gene has CDR1 MNHEY and CDR2 SVGEGT. The CDR3 extends over 11 amino acids. The CDR3 protein is CASTGGNEQFF. The CDR3 nucleotides read TGTGCCAGCACGGGGGGGAATGAGCAGTTCTTC.

Here the CDR3 reads CASSFWVSGRRDTQYF. The CDR3 DNA sequence: TGTGCCAGCAGTTTTTGGGTTAGCGGGAGAAGAGATACGCAGTATTTT. The V call is TRBV28, the J call TRBJ2-3; 9 nucleotides match TRBD2. The CDR3 is 16 amino acids. Germline values: CDR1 MDHEN, CDR2 SYDVKM. The trim removed 3 bases at V and 5 bases at J, leaving 9 bases unmatched.

This clonotype has at least ten counts. The chain recombines TRBV6-5 with TRBJ1-6; 9 bases match TRBD1. The CDR3 loop spans 15 amino acids. CDR1 is MNHEY, CDR2 SVGAGI, per germline. V was pared by 0 bases and J by 9 bases, with 3 bases of the junction left unmatched. In nucleotides, the CDR3 is TGTGCCAGCAGTTACTCGGACAGGGGTGGTTCACCCCTCCACTTT. It yields the protein CASSYSDRGGSPLHF.

This clonotype was seen a handful of times. The chain couples TRBV18 to TRBJ2-3; no definite D call. V gave up 4 bases and J gave up 3 bases, with 14 bases separating them. The CDR3 consists of 15 residues. Germline CDR1 reads KGHSH; CDR2 reads LQKENI. The CDR3, as DNA: TGTGCCAGCTCACAGGTCTCCCAGAGAACAGATACGCAGTATTTT. Translating gives CASSQVSQRTDTQYF.